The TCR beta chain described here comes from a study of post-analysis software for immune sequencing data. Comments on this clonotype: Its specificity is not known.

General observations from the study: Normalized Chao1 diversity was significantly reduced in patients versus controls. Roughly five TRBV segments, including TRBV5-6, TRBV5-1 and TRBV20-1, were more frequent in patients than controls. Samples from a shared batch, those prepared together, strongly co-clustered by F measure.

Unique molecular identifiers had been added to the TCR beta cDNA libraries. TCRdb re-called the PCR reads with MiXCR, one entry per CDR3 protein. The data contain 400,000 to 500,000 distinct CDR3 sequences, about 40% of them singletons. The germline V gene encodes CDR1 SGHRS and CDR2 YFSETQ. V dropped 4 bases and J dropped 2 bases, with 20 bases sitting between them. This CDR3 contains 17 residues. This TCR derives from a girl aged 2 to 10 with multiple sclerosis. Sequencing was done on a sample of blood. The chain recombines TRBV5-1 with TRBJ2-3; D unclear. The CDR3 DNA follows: TGCGCCAGCAGCAGGGCCGTGGGCCCCATCTTCACAGATACGCAGTATTTT. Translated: CASSRAVGPIFTDTQYF.